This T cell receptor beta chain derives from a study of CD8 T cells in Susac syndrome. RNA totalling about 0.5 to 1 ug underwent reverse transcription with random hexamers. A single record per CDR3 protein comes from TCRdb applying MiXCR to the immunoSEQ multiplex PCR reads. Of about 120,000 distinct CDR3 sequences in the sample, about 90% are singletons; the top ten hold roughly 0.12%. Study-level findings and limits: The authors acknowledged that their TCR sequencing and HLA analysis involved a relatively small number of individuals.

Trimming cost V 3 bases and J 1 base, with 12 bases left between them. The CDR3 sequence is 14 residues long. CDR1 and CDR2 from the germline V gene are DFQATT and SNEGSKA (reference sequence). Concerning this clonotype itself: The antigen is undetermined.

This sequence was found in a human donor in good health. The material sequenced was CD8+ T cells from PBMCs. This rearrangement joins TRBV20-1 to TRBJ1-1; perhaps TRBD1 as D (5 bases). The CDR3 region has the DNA TGCAGTGCTAGTGAAAGGCAGGGGAACACTGAAGCTTTCTTT. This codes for CSASERQGNTEAFF.